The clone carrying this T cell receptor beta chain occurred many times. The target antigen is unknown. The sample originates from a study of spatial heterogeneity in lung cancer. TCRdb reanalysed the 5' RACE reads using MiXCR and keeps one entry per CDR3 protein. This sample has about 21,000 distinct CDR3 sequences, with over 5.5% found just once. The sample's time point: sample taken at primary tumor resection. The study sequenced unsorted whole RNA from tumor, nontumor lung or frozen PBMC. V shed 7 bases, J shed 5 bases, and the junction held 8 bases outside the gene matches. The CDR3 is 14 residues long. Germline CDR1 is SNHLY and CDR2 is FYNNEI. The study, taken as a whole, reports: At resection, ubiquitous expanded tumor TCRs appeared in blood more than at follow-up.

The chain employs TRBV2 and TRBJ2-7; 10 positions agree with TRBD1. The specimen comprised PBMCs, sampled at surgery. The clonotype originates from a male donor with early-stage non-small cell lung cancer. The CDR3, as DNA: TGTGCCAGCATTCTGGGACAGGGGAGCAACGAGCAGTACTTC. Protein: CASILGQGSNEQYF.